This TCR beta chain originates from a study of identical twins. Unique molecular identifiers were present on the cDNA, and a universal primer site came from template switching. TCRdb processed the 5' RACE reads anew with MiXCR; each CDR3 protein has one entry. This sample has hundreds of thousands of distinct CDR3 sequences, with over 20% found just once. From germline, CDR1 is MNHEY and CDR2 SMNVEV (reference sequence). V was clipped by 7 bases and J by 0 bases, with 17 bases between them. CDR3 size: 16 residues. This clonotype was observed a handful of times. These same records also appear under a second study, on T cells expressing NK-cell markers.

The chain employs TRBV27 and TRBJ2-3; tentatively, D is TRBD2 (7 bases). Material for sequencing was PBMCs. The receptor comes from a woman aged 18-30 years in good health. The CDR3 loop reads CASTRIPGGSTDTQYF. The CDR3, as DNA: TGTGCCAGCACCCGAATACCGGGGGGCAGCACAGATACGCAGTATTTT.